This T cell receptor (beta chain) was profiled in a study of regulatory T cells in long-lasting Graves disease. Across the study: Persistent cases were those of Graves' disease that involved over 5 years of antithyroid drugs with positive TSH receptor antibodies.

As to time point: persistent/refractory GD, antithyroid drugs over 5 years with positive TRAb. PBMC RNA was the source of the TCR library. Investigators report Graves' disease was diagnosed under American Thyroid Association guidelines. About this clonotype itself: Its antigen remains unidentified.

Study conclusions and caveats: The analysis examined peripheral blood only and excluded thyroid tissue. TCR diversity was lower in persistent than newly diagnosed Graves' disease.

Relying on iRepertoire HTBI primers and Arm-PCR of CDR3 regions, the team built TCR beta libraries. TCRdb used MiXCR to reprocess the multiplex PCR reads, holding one entry per CDR3 protein. This sample carries approximately 470,000 distinct CDR3 sequences, around 20% of them seen once, and the ten largest clones take 7% to 10%. Germline V gene data show CDR1 as MDHEN and CDR2 as SYDVKM. Trimming cost V 8 bases and J 7 bases; bases outside gene matches: 4. The CDR3 runs to 12 residues. The starting material was peripheral blood mononuclear cells (PBMCs), obtained when the disease was refractory, from a patient treated with antithyroid drugs. The chain joins TRBV28 to TRBJ2-2, with 7 bases fitting TRBD1. This clonotype was sampled from a female donor with Graves disease. The CDR3 sequence: CASGRGIGELFF. The CDR3 region has the DNA TGTGCCAGCGGCAGGGGGATCGGGGAGCTGTTTTTT.